One and the same sample provided the 6 T cell receptor beta chains below, sequenced in a study of preoperative IRX-2 immunotherapy in early breast cancer. Clones were sequenced by immunoSEQ multiplex PCR, and TCRdb holds only the in-frame ones, with some missing. Here the sample spans around 29,000 clones, around 91% being singletons. Treatment denoted: preoperative locoregional IRX-2 cytokine immunotherapy. The specimen was obtained from a patient treated with IRX-2 immunotherapy. Receptor source: a human donor with breast cancer.

CDR3 residues: CASRNGQRQGLYEQYF. The CDR3, as DNA: TGTGCCAGCAGAAACGGACAAAGACAGGGTCTCTACGAGCAGTACTTC. V gene TRBV2 combines with J gene TRBJ2-7; 7 nucleotides agree with TRBD1. V lost 6 bases to trimming and J lost 3 bases; unmatched junction nucleotides: 14. This CDR3 region has 16 residues. Germline V gene sequence: CDR1 SNHLY, CDR2 FYNNEI.

A single count supports this clone. The rearrangement joins TRBV10-3 to TRBJ2-2, with a weak D call TRBD1 (6 bases). Per germline, CDR1 ENHRY and CDR2 SYGVKD. Trimming left V 3 bases short and J 6 bases short, with 14 bases between. The CDR3 has 15 residues. CDR3 bases: TGTGCCATCAGTGACTTGACACAGGGTTCCGGGGAGCTGTTTTTT. This translates into CAISDLTQGSGELFF.

This rearrangement joins TRBV19 to TRBJ2-1; 10 bases agree with TRBD1. The CDR3 is 14 amino acids. CDR1 LNHDA and CDR2 SQIVND come from the germline V gene (reference sequence). V gave up 7 bases and J gave up 9 bases; unmatched junction bases: 9. The CDR3 coding sequence is TGTGCCAGTACCCGGGACAGGGGAAGAGGTGAGCAGTTCTTC. It is translated as CASTRDRGRGEQFF. Variable domain in full (rest from reference TRBV19 and TRBJ2-1): DGGITQSPKYLFRKEGQNVTLSCEQNLNHDAMYWYRQDPGQGLRLIYYSQIVNDFQKGDIAEGYSVSREKKESFPLTVTSAQKNPTAFYLCASTRDRGRGEQFFGPGTRLTVL.

The V and J genes are TRBV6-6 and TRBJ2-3; TRBD1 agrees at 7 bases. V lost 0 bases and J lost 6; bases outside the gene matches: 9. Germline V lookup: CDR1 MNHNY, CDR2 SVGAGI (reference sequence). CDR3 length: 16 amino acids. The CDR3, as DNA: TGTGCCAGCAGTTACTCGTCCCAGGGGGTCGGGGATACGCAGTATTTT. Its translation: CASSYSSQGVGDTQYF.

The chain recombines TRBV18 with TRBJ1-3; D is undetermined. The germline V gene encodes CDR1 KGHSH and CDR2 LQKENI. V lost 2 bases to trimming and J lost 0 bases, with 8 bases between them. The CDR3 has 15 residues. The CDR3 here is CASSPSRFSGNTIYF. The CDR3 DNA is TGTGCCAGCTCACCAAGCCGGTTCTCTGGAAACACCATATATTTT.

The gene calls are TRBV5-1 and TRBJ2-1, with D possibly being TRBD2 (5 bases). V gave up 0 bases and J gave up 6 bases, with 7 bases separating them. Germline loops: CDR1 SGHRS, CDR2 YFSETQ. This CDR3 has 13 amino acids. The CDR3 DNA reads TGCGCCAGCAGCTTGGCCGAGGGCAATGAGCAGTTCTTC. It translates to CASSLAEGNEQFF.